Given below is one TCR beta chain in context. The V gene end was trimmed by 2 bases and the J gene end by 5 bases; junction bases not matched to a gene: 11. CDR3 length equals 16 residues. From the 5' RACE reads, TCRdb called clonotypes with MiXCR, one entry per CDR3 protein. Among about 340,000 distinct CDR3 sequences listed, roughly an eighth were seen once. This sample stems from a study of T cells after yellow fever vaccination. The rearrangement uses TRBV12-3 or TRBV12-4 and TRBJ2-5; 7 nucleotides align to TRBD2. This clonotype was obtained from a man aged 18 to 30 who received the YFV17D yellow fever vaccine. This specimen consisted of CD4+ T cells sorted from PBMCs, obtained 15 days after the yellow fever booster vaccination. The DNA of the CDR3 is TGTGCCAGCAGTTTATGGCGGGGGATCGATGGCGAGACCCAGTACTTC. Encoded protein: CASSLWRGIDGETQYF.